This passage covers 19 T cell receptor beta chains from one sample sequenced in a study of cytomegalovirus exposure and HLA in healthy donors. Amplification used 60 Vbeta primers and 13 Jbeta primers. The protocol was immunoSEQ multiplex PCR, while the TCRdb copy is restricted to in-frame clones and leaves out a portion. The table includes 200,000 to 250,000 clones, 75% to 90% detected once. The sequenced sample was PBMCs. The receptors here all came from a boy aged 2-15 years in good health and CMV-seronegative.

The V and J genes are TRBV2 and TRBJ2-7; D ambiguous. The CDR3 is 13 amino acids. V was cut by 4 bases and J by 3 bases, with 10 bases left in between. Germline-derived CDR1 and CDR2 are SNHLY and FYNNEI. The CDR3 reads CASSGPTNYEQYF. CDR3 bases: TGTGCCAGCAGTGGTCCTACTAACTACGAGCAGTACTTC.

This chain connects TRBV7-8 to TRBJ2-7; 11 bases map to TRBD2. Germline trimming cut 2 bases from V and 1 base from J; bases unmatched to any gene: 1. The CDR3 covers 15 residues. Germline V gene sequence: CDR1 SGHVS, CDR2 FQNEAQ. The CDR3 reads CASSLLAGGSYEQYF. Here the CDR3 DNA reads TGTGCCAGCAGCTTACTAGCGGGAGGTTCCTACGAGCAGTACTTC.

The chain links TRBV5-1 to TRBJ2-3; D possibly corresponds to TRBD1 (5 bases). V was pared by 4 bases and J by 3 bases, with 12 bases between. CDR3 length: 14 residues. CDR1 is SGHRS, CDR2 YFSETQ, per germline. CDR3 region: CASSVSRETDTQYF. The CDR3 nucleotides are TGCGCCAGCAGCGTTTCCAGGGAAACAGATACGCAGTATTTT.

The chain has TRBV6-5 and TRBJ2-1; D is ambiguous. V gave up 5 bases and J gave up 2 bases, with 10 bases separating them. The CDR3 sequence is 14 residues long. The germline V gene encodes CDR1 MNHEY and CDR2 SVGAGI. The CDR3 DNA reads TGTGCCAGCAGTCACCCCGCGGCCTACAATGAGCAGTTCTTC. It is translated as CASSHPAAYNEQFF.

In its sample, this clone was seen a few times. The CDR3 here is CASSTTTGVRETQYF. DNA of the CDR3: TGTGCCAGCAGCACCACCACAGGGGTCCGGGAGACCCAGTACTTC. The rearrangement uses TRBV5-6 and TRBJ2-5, with 7 bases that match TRBD1. CDR3 length equals 15 residues. Germline assignment: CDR1 SGHDT and CDR2 YYEEEE. V dropped 4 bases and J dropped 5; count of bases not matched to a gene: 11.

The chain has TRBV19 and TRBJ1-1; possible D gene TRBD1, 5 bases. Between the trimmed V and J ends, which lost 6 bases and 5 bases, there was a span of 19 bases. The CDR3 length is 15 residues. Germline values: CDR1 LNHDA, CDR2 SQIVND (reference sequence). The CDR3 DNA follows: TGTGCCAGTAGGTTTGGGGGGGACGTACAAACTGAAGCTTTCTTT. This sequence encodes CASRFGGDVQTEAFF.

The V gene is TRBV19, the J gene TRBJ2-5; 8 bases are a match to TRBD2. V lost 5 bases, J lost 5 bases, and 7 bases stayed unmatched. Germline-derived CDR1 and CDR2 are LNHDA and SQIVND (reference sequence). The CDR3 is 14 residues long. As DNA, the CDR3 is TGTGCCAGTAGTTTTATTAGCGGGAAGGAGACCCAGTACTTC. This codes for CASSFISGKETQYF.

This rearrangement joins TRBV20-1 to TRBJ2-1, with 11 bases lining up with TRBD2. V lost 6 bases to trimming and J lost 12 bases; unmatched junction nucleotides: 4. This CDR3 has 11 amino acids. Germline V lookup: CDR1 DFQATT, CDR2 SNEGSKA (reference sequence). CDR3 DNA: TGCAGTGCGTCTAGCGGGAGGATGCAGTTCTTC. This codes for CSASSGRMQFF.

V usage is TRBV30 and J usage is TRBJ2-7, with TRBD1 identical over 8 bases. The germline V gene encodes CDR1 GTSNPN and CDR2 SVGIG (reference sequence). The CDR3 has 12 residues. J was trimmed by 4 bases and V by 5 bases; bases with no gene match: 4. The CDR3 bases are TGTGCCTGGTCTACAGGGGGTTACGAGCAGTACTTC. This encodes CAWSTGGYEQYF.

The sample holds one count of this clone. The V and J genes are TRBV7-2 and TRBJ2-3, with 7 bases fitting TRBD1. Germline assignment: CDR1 SGHTA and CDR2 FQGNSA. The J segment lost 4 bases and the V segment lost 5 bases, leaving 3 bases of the junction unmatched. The CDR3 is made up of 13 amino acids. The CDR3 coding sequence is TGTGCCAGCAGCAGACAGGGTGCAGATACGCAGTATTTT. It encodes CASSRQGADTQYF.

The chain couples TRBV7-8 to TRBJ2-2; D remains ambiguous. V dropped 4 bases and J dropped 0 bases, with 15 bases sitting between them. In germline, CDR1 is SGHVS, CDR2 FQNEAQ. The CDR3 is made up of 17 amino acids. The CDR3 spells CASSSRPRQSNTGELFF. In DNA form, the CDR3 reads TGTGCCAGCAGCTCCAGACCAAGACAATCGAACACCGGGGAGCTGTTTTTT.

The chain couples TRBV7-6 to TRBJ2-1, with 8 bases identical to TRBD2. Germline assignment: CDR1 SGHVS and CDR2 FNYEAQ. Trimming took 5 bases from V and 1 from J; bases not matched to a gene: 4. The CDR3 loop spans 15 amino acids. The CDR3 here is CASSLVAGSYNEQFF. The CDR3 nucleotides read TGTGCCAGCAGCCTCGTAGCGGGATCCTACAATGAGCAGTTCTTC. Full variable domain (outside the CDR3, taken from reference TRBV7-6 and TRBJ2-1): GAGVSQSPRYKVTKRGQDVALRCDPISGHVSLYWYRQALGQGPEFLTYFNYEAQQDKSGLPNDRFSAERPEGSISTLTIQRTEQRDSAMYRCASSLVAGSYNEQFFGPGTRLTVL.

The chain links TRBV7-2 to TRBJ2-1; maybe TRBD2 (5 bases). Germline loops: CDR1 SGHTA, CDR2 FQGNSA. The CDR3 extends over 11 amino acids. With 9 bases removed from V and 9 bases from J, the gap between germline ends came to 12 bases. The DNA of the CDR3 is TGTGCCAGAGGTACCCTAGCTGAGCAGTTCTTC. Translated, it gives CARGTLAEQFF.

This sequence joins TRBV30 and TRBJ1-1, with a tentative D call TRBD1 (6 bases). The length of the CDR3 is 13 residues. V lost 2 bases and J 1 base, leaving 8 bases between the germline ends. Germline V gene lookup returns CDR1 GTSNPN and CDR2 SVGIG (reference sequence). This chain's CDR3 is CAWSMGQNTEAFF. The CDR3 DNA sequence: TGTGCCTGGAGTATGGGACAGAACACTGAAGCTTTCTTT.

V and J are TRBV6-1 and TRBJ1-1; 7 bases align to TRBD1. The CDR3 is made up of 14 amino acids. Germline assignment: CDR1 MNHNS and CDR2 SASEGT. V was clipped by 6 bases and J by 1 base; unmatched bases: 5. The CDR3, as DNA: TGTGCCAGCAGCGCATGGACAGGGAACACTGAAGCTTTCTTT. Encoded protein: CASSAWTGNTEAFF.

This chain uses TRBV27 with TRBJ2-7, with D possibly being TRBD1 (5 bases). CDR3 length: 16 amino acids. Trimming cost V 2 bases and J 1 base, with 15 bases left between them. Germline V gene data show CDR1 as MNHEY and CDR2 as SMNVEV (reference sequence). In nucleotides, the CDR3 is TGTGCCAGCAGTTTAAACCAGGGTGACGAATCCTACGAGCAGTACTTC. Translation: CASSLNQGDESYEQYF.

As concerns this clone: At one end, the junction sequence differs from germline, possibly due to a read error. The CDR3 DNA reads as TGTGCCAGCGAACTAACTAGCTCCCACGAGCAGTACTTC. This codes for CASELTSSHEQYF. The genes are TRBV6-1 and TRBJ2-7, with D possibly being TRBD2 (6 bases). Looked up from germline, CDR1 is MNHNS and CDR2 is SASEGT. The CDR3 contains 13 residues.

V gene TRBV5-6 combines with J gene TRBJ1-1, with 8 bases fitting TRBD1. CDR3 length: 13 amino acids. V lost 5 bases and J lost 11; bases outside the gene matches: 11. In germline, CDR1 is SGHDT, CDR2 YYEEEE. The CDR3 region has the DNA TGTGCCAGCAGTCTTGCCCCAGGGGGCTGGGCTTTCTTT. This encodes CASSLAPGGWAFF.

V is TRBV29-1 and J is TRBJ2-1; the match to TRBD2 covers 11 bases. The CDR3 contains 14 residues. V shed 3 bases and J 9 bases; nucleotides not matched to a gene: 7. CDR1 is SQVTM, CDR2 ANQGSEA, per germline. DNA of the CDR3: TGCAGCGTTGAGCGGAGCCTAGCGGGAGGTGAGCAGTTCTTC. This codes for CSVERSLAGGEQFF.